This T cell receptor (beta chain) appears in the sequencing data of a study of Graves' ophthalmopathy and Graves' hyperthyroidism. Whole-study results and caveats: Most thyroid-expanded clonotypes exceeding 0.001 frequency were also found in blood.

Researchers took RNA transcripts and amplified TCR beta CDR3 regions from them. Second-round multiplex PCR came after a first-round RT-PCR that employed HTBI primers. MiXCR, applied by TCRdb to the multiplex PCR reads, yields one record per CDR3 protein. Of approximately 1.2 million distinct CDR3 sequences in the sample, about 35% were seen once. Between the trimmed V and J ends, which lost 6 bases and 2 bases, there was a span of 16 bases. The CDR3 length is 16 residues. Germline assignment: CDR1 SGHTA and CDR2 FQGNSA. Uncontrolled infections, pregnancy, lactation or other autoimmune diseases led to patient exclusion. In the case of this clonotype: The target antigen is unknown.

This TCR was sampled from an adult man with Graves' hyperthyroidism. Material for sequencing was peripheral blood or thyroid tissue (not recorded which). The chain carries TRBV7-2 and TRBJ2-2; possible D gene TRBD2, 5 bases. The CDR3 DNA reads TGTGCCAGCAGTGACGTCGTGAGGGCCAACACCGGGGAGCTGTTTTTT. Its protein is CASSDVVRANTGELFF.